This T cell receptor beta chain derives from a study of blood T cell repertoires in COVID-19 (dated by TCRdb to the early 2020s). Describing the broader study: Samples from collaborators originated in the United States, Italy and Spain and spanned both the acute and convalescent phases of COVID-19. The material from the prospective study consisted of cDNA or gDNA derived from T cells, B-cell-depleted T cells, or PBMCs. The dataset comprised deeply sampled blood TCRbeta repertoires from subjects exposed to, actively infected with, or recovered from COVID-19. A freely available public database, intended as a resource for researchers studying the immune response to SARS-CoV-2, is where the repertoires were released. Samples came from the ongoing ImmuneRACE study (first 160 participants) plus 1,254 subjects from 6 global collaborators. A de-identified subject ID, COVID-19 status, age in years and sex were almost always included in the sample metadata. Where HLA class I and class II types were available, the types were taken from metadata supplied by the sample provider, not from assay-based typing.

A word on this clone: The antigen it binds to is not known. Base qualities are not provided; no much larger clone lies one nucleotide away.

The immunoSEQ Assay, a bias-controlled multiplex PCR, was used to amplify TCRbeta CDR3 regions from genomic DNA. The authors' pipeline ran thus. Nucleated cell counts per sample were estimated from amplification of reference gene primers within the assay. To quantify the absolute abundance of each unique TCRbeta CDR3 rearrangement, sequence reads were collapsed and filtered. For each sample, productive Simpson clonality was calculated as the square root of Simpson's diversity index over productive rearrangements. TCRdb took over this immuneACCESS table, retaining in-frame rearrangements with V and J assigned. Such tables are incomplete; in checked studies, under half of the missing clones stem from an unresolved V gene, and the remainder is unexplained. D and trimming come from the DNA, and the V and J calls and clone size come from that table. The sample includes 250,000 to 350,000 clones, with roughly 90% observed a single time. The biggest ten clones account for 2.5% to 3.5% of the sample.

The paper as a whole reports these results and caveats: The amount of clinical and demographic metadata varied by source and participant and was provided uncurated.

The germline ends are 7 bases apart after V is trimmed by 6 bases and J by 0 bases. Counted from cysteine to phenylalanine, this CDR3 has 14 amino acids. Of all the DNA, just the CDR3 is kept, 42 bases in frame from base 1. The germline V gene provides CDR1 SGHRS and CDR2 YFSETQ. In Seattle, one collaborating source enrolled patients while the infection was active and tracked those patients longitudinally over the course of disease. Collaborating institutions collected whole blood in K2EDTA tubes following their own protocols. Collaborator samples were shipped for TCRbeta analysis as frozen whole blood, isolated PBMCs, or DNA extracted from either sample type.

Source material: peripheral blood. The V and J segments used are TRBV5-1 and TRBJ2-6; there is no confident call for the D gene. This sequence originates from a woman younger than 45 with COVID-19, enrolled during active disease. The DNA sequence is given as TGCGCCAGCAATGAGATCTCTGGGGCCAACGTCCTGACTTTC. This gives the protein CASNEISGANVLTF.